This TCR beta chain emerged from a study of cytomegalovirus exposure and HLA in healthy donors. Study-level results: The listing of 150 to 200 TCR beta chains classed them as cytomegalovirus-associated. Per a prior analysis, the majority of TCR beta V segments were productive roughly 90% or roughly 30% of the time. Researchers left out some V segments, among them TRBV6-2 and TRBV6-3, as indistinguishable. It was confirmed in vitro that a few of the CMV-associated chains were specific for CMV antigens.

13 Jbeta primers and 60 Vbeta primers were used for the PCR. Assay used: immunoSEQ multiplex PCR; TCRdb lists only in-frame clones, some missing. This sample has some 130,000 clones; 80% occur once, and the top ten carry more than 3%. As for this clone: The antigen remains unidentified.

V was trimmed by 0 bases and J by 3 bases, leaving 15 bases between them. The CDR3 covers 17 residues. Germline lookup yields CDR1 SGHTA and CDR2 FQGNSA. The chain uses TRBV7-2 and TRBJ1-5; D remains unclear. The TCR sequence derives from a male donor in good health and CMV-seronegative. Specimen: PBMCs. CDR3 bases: TGTGCCAGCAGCTTAGCCCCGGGAAGGGATTTCAATCAGCCCCAGCATTTT. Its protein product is CASSLAPGRDFNQPQHF.